What follows is one T cell receptor (beta chain) and its context. TCRdb's table, derived via immunoSEQ multiplex PCR, lists solely in-frame clones and lacks some. Of fewer than 2.5 million clones listed, approximately 93% are singletons. This sample is drawn from a study of shared clonotypes between healthy human individuals. Per germline, CDR1 MNHNY and CDR2 SVGAGI (reference sequence). CDR3 length: 16 residues. J gave up 4 bases and V 1 base, and 8 bases lay outside the gene matches. Material for sequencing was naive CD4+ T cells from PBMCs. Described subset: CD45RA+ positively selected. This TCR came from a young man in good health. Some clones in this sample may be carry-over from other donors' samples. V is TRBV6-6 and J is TRBJ2-3; TRBD1 agrees at 7 bases. The CDR3 loop is CASSYLGQGVPDTQYF. In DNA, the CDR3 is TGTGCCAGCAGTTACTTGGGTCAGGGGGTACCAGATACGCAGTATTTT.